This T cell receptor beta chain was profiled in a study of cytomegalovirus exposure and HLA in healthy donors (dated by TCRdb to the late 2010s). With regard to the full study: In an earlier analysis of under 750 of the donors, around 290 Gb of sequence data and 90 million to 130 million unique TCR beta sequences from 180 million or so T cells were reported. Roughly 5 DR-DQ haplotypes were handled as single units for association and clustering, since linkage in the cohort was strong. Among the roughly 400 genotyped donors, about 83% belonged to the genetic ancestry cluster associated with self-reported Caucasian donors. In an earlier analysis of 587 of the donors, high-throughput TCR beta sequencing was used to judge whether each TCR beta V gene segment behaved as functional or pseudogenic. The T cell repertoires of under 700 subjects were profiled by immunosequencing and related to cytomegalovirus serostatus. Among around 400 genotyped donors of the cohort, an average of about 240,000 unique TCR beta nucleotide sequences were sequenced per donor, 15% to 20% of them non-productive. Typing coverage differed by locus: A, B, C, DRB1 and DQB1 were typed in about 629-640 donors, DQA1 in about 500, DPA1 in around 580, and DPB1 in 472. A separate validation cohort of approximately 130 different subjects was used in addition to the roughly 670-subject first cohort. High-throughput TCR immunosequencing, statistical association of individual TCRs with disease status, and machine learning were combined to predict cytomegalovirus infection status. Class I and class II HLA loci were covered by the typing at four-digit resolution. In a later analysis, previously published TCR beta repertoires from about 670 donors were re-analyzed and high-resolution HLA genotyping was added so that TCR occurrence patterns could be studied. Genome-wide SNP genotypes for about 65% of the 666 donors were used in a later genetic analysis, which treated that subset as a discovery cohort. Rather than drawing on any new phenotypic data, the later analysis identified candidate immune exposures from TCR beta sequences and the way those sequences occurred across donors. Every repertoire in the discovery cohort had been generated on one and the same sequencing platform. Alongside the repertoire data, information on donor age, sex, ethnicity and CMV serostatus was compiled. The aim of the study was to test whether cataloging public T cell receptors could identify signatures of past pathogen exposure. An early release covering some 640 HLA-typed donors comprised roughly 300 gigabases of sequencing data and approximately 80 million unique TCR sequences.

As concerns this clone: What antigen it recognizes has not been identified. No much larger clone is present one base from it, and per-base qualities are unavailable.

The junction shows trimming of 3 bases on V and 1 base on J, and the gene matches do not reach 1 base of it. Reading the germline V gene gives CDR1 SGHTA and CDR2 FQGTGA. The CDR3 goes from the cysteine to the phenylalanine over 16 residues. Only the CDR3 DNA stays, 48 bases, in frame from base 1. General conclusions and limits of the study: The only immune exposure information available for the cohort was CMV serostatus. Because HLA typing was unavailable for some donors at each locus, only the typed subset was used in association tests. The classifier was reported to diagnose cytomegalovirus status with high specificity and sensitivity in both the original and validation cohorts. At a false discovery rate of 0.05, a later analysis linked under 20,000 TCR beta sequences to specific HLA alleles. A later analysis reported that several top co-occurrence clusters appeared linked to parvovirus B19, influenza, CMV and Epstein-Barr virus. A further reported finding was that TCR beta sequences accurately predicted the HLA-A and HLA-B alleles for most subjects in the first cohort. According to a later genetic analysis, donors in an Asian-associated ancestry cluster had fewer N-insertions in productive TCRs than the roughly 700-donor mean. The presence/absence analyses assumed that sequencing depth was roughly uniform across donors, and that assumption may not be true. A few of the identified cytomegalovirus-associated TCR beta chains were confirmed in vitro to be specific for cytomegalovirus antigens. Linkage disequilibrium might explain the correlated functional status among segregating V segments, but an unknown experimental factor could not be ruled out. An association between a missense DCLRE1C variant and V-gene and J-gene trimming of TCR beta chains was found in a later genetic analysis and replicated in an independent cohort. Most CMV-associated TCR beta chains appeared to be HLA-restricted in a later analysis, and the HLA associations seemed to be driven largely by CMV exposure. In a later analysis, HLA-associated TCR beta chains showed more clonal expansion and lower generation probabilities than non-associated chains that were equally common. The authors suggested that the approach could potentially be extended to other disease states and immunological phenotypes. Seventeen rarely observed V segments, including chromosome 9 orphons, were excluded from the earlier analysis of several hundred of the donors because counts were too low. Assigning TCR associations to individual alleles was difficult when HLA alleles, especially DR and DQ, strongly co-occurred. In this cohort, only TCR beta chains were sequenced, and detectable features were limited by the absence of alpha or paired-chain data. Some IMGT-functional V segments, including TRBV6-2 and TRBV6-3, could not be told apart with the 87-base-pair reads, so those segments were excluded. A later analysis found that TCR association rates varied across HLA loci, with DRB1 alleles showing the most associated TCRs and HLA-C alleles the fewest. Broadly in line with IMGT annotations, most TCR beta V segments showed up in productive rearrangements about 87% or about 30% of the time in an earlier analysis of about 500 of the donors. The study listed 150 to 200 TCR beta chains as associated with cytomegalovirus. While some public TCRs were present in many individuals, most TCR sequences turned up only very rarely across donors. The sequencing pipeline was judged likely to have produced a cluster of highly shared sequence variants as a technical artifact.

In total, about 650 healthy bone marrow donors made up the cohort. All cohort members were sampled while nominally healthy, although unrecorded immune exposures were likely present. The donor tested CMV seropositive and was one of the 289 seropositive cohort members. A peripheral blood sample was provided by each donor, and peripheral blood mononuclear cells were used for TCR beta sequencing. Genomic DNA extraction from the blood cell samples was performed with the Qiagen DNeasy Blood Extraction Kit. Libraries were built with the immunoSEQ multiplex PCR assay. For the multiplex PCR, a mixture combining 60 forward primers for TCR Vbeta segments and 13 reverse primers for TCR Jbeta segments was used. Amplification of the CDR3 region of rearranged TCR beta genes was performed with a multiplex PCR assay on genomic DNA. Amplified TCR beta libraries were sequenced as 87-base-pair reads on the Illumina HiSeq System. Concerning the study's data processing: Across the 500 to 700 repertoires, a later analysis counted 78 million or so unique TCR beta chains, roughly 11 million of which were shared by at least two donors. Raw reads were error-corrected and collapsed into unique sequences by a nearest-neighbor algorithm in which closely related sequences were merged to remove PCR and sequencing errors. CDR3 sequences were aligned to IMGT reference sequences to assign V, D and J gene segments. Each retained sequence needed at least a six-nucleotide match to both a V gene segment and a J gene segment. Rearrangements were called productive when the CDR3 lacked stop codons and stayed in frame with V and J; all others were non-productive. Following IMGT convention, CDR3 was defined as the stretch from the second conserved V-encoded cysteine to the conserved J-encoded phenylalanine. The earlier analysis of about 570 of the donors excluded any sequence lacking an unambiguous match to a single V gene segment. An earlier analysis of some 610 of the donors called V segments functional above 56.7% productive rearrangements and segregating when the between-donor standard deviation exceeded 5%. A statistical classification framework was built for diagnosing cytomegalovirus status from the catalog of TCR beta chain sequences. V and J gene assignment, in a later analysis, came from comparing TCR nucleotide sequences with IMGT/GENE-DB human TR gene sequences. A later analysis assigned CDR3 sequences and most-parsimonious VDJ recombination scenarios with the TCRdist pipeline. A later analysis defined each TCR beta chain by its CDR3 amino acid sequence plus V-gene family, and excluded reads lacking a unique V-gene family. As a way to deal with suspected cross-contamination and a sequencing artifact, a later analysis dropped approximately 570 nucleotide sequences that were highly shared and had low generation probability. In a later analysis, a clonal expansion index for each public chain was calculated from normalized within-repertoire ranks of inferred template counts. A later analysis computed generation probabilities with a VDJ recombination model fitted to out-of-frame rearrangements, and checked the results against IGoR. In a later analysis, hypergeometric tests were used to score TCR-TCR, TCR-HLA and TCR-CMV co-occurrence, with a repertoire-size bias correction applied to TCR pairs. To estimate false discovery rates, a later analysis permuted the HLA or CMV assignments 20 times. A later analysis grouped co-occurring TCRs with DBSCAN, adding TCRdist sequence similarity when clustering within HLA-allele-positive subsets. For co-occurrence clustering, repertoires with fewer than 30,000 or more than 120,000 public chains were excluded, along with five or six repertoires with anomalous nucleotide sharing. Drawn from immuneACCESS, this table holds only the in-frame rearrangements with V and J called that TCRdb kept. Clones are partly lost; checked studies trace under half to an unresolved V gene and leave the rest unexplained. The V and J calls and clone size are taken from that table; D and trimming were inferred from the DNA. Present in this sample are 60,000 to 90,000 clones, approximately 70% of which were seen just once. About 10% of the sample goes to the ten largest clones.

The sample was PBMCs. The receptor chain draws on TRBV7-3 and TRBJ2-3; a stretch of 13 junction bases matches TRBD2. The sequence was collected from a woman in her forties or fifties in good health and CMV-seropositive. The CDR3 amino acid sequence is: CASSFGLAGGTDTQYF. The DNA reads TGTGCCAGCAGCTTTGGACTAGCGGGAGGCACAGATACGCAGTATTTT.